This T cell receptor beta chain was sequenced during a study of T cell responses to AZD1222 COVID-19 vaccine. Whole-study findings and limits: Following two doses of AZD1222, Spike-specific TCR breadth and depth rose. Among the donors, most were white British and more were female, and clonal diversity was possibly underestimated. Regions left unmutated in variants are reportedly the target of nearly half of spike-specific TCRs.

Data came from immunoSEQ multiplex PCR; TCRdb stores just in-frame clones and leaves some out. This sample has 130,000 to 150,000 clones, with around nine tenths found just once. On this clone itself: Its specificity is unknown.

The CDR3 totals 15 residues. Trimming pared 1 base from V and 4 bases from J, leaving 11 bases between. Germline values: CDR1 LGHDT, CDR2 YNNKEL (reference sequence). The sample consisted of peripheral blood, taken on day 0 of AZD1222 vaccination. The receptor's source is an adult in good health. The genes are TRBV3-1 (or the pseudogene TRBV3-2) and TRBJ1-3; D unresolved. CDR3 residues: CASSQGGSWGNTIYF. CDR3 nucleotide sequence: TGTGCCAGCAGCCAAGGAGGGTCATGGGGAAACACCATATATTTT.